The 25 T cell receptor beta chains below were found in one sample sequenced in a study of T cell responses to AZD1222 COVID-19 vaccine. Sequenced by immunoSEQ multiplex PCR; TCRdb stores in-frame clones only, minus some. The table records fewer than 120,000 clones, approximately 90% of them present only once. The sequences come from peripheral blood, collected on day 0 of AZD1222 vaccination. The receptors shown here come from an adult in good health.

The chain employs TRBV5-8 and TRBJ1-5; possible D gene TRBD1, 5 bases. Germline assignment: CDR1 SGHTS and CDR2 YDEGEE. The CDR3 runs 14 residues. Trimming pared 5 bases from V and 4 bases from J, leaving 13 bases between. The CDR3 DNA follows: TGTGCCAGCAGTCAGGGAGTAATAAATCAGCCCCAGCATTTT. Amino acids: CASSQGVINQPQHF.

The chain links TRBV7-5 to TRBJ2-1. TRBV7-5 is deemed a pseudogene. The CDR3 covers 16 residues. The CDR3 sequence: CARSPSPLGVYNEQFF. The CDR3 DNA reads TGTGCCAGAAGCCCGTCCCCCCTGGGGGTTTACAATGAGCAGTTCTTC.

The CDR3 nucleotides read TGCGCCAGCAGCCTTACACCGGTTGGGCAAGAGACCCAGTACTTC. Its protein product is CASSLTPVGQETQYF. J is TRBJ2-5 and V is TRBV5-1, with D unresolved. V lost 4 bases, J lost 2 bases, and 15 bases lay in between. Germline CDR1 and CDR2: SGHRS and YFSETQ. The CDR3 loop spans 15 amino acids.

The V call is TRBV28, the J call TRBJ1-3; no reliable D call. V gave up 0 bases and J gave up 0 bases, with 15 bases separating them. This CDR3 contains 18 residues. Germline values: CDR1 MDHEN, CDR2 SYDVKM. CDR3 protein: CASSLWGPGPLSGNTIYF. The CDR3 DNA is TGTGCCAGCAGTTTATGGGGCCCGGGCCCGCTCTCTGGAAACACCATATATTTT.

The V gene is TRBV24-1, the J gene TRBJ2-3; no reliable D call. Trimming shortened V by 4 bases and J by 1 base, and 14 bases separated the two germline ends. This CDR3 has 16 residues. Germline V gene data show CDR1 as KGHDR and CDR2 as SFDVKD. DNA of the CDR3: TGTGCCACCAGTGACACACACGGACGGGGCACAGATACGCAGTATTTT. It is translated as CATSDTHGRGTDTQYF.

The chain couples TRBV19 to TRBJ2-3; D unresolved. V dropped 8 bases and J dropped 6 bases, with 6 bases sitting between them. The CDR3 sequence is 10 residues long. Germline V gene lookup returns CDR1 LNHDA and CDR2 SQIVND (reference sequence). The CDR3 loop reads CASGMDTQYF. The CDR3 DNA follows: TGTGCCAGTGGGATGGATACGCAGTATTTT. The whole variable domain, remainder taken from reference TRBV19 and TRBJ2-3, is DGGITQSPKYLFRKEGQNVTLSCEQNLNHDAMYWYRQDPGQGLRLIYYSQIVNDFQKGDIAEGYSVSREKKESFPLTVTSAQKNPTAFYLCASGMDTQYFGPGTRLTVL.

CDR3 protein: CASSPGPIAGGELFF. For the CDR3, the DNA is TGTGCCAGCAGCCCCGGGCCTATAGCCGGCGGGGAGCTGTTTTTT. V is TRBV7-2 and J is TRBJ2-2; D gene unclear. CDR1 is SGHTA and CDR2 is FQGNSA in the germline V gene. CDR3 size: 15 residues. V was shortened by 5 bases and J by 7 bases, with 17 bases between the two germline ends.

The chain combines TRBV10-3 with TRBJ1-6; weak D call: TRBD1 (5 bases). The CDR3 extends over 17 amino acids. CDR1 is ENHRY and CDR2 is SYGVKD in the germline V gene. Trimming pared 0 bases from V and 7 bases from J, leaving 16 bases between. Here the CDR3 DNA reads TGTGCCATCAGTGAGTCGGATGGGGGACGTCGGAATTCACCCCTCCACTTT. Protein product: CAISESDGGRRNSPLHF.

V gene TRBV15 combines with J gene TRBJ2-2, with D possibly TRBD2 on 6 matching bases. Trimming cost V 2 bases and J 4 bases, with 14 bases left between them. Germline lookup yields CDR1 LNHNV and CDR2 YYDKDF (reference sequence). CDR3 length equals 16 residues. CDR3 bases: TGTGCCACCAGCAGACTACCTGGCGGGGCCACCGGGGAGCTGTTTTTT. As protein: CATSRLPGGATGELFF.

CDR3 residues: CASRAGSSGNTIYF. CDR3 sequence (DNA): TGTGCCAGCAGAGCAGGGTCCTCAGGAAACACCATATATTTT. The chain uses TRBV7-9 and TRBJ1-3, with D maybe TRBD1 (5 bases). From germline, CDR1 is SEHNR and CDR2 FQNEAQ (reference sequence). The CDR3 covers 14 residues. The germline V and J ends were trimmed by 6 bases and 4 bases, with 13 bases remaining between them.

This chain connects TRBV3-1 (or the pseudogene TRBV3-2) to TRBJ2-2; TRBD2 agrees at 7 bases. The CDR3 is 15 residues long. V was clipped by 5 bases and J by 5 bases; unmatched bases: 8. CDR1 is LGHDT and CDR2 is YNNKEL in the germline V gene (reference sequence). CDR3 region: CASSSLALSTGELFF. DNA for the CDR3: TGTGCCAGCAGCTCACTAGCGTTGTCAACCGGGGAGCTGTTTTTT.

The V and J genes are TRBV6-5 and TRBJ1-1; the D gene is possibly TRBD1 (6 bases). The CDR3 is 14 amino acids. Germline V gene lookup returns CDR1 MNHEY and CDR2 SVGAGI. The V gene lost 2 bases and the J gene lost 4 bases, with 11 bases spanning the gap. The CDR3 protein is CASSYGQGFTEAFF. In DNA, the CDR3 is TGTGCCAGCAGTTACGGGCAGGGGTTCACTGAAGCTTTCTTT.

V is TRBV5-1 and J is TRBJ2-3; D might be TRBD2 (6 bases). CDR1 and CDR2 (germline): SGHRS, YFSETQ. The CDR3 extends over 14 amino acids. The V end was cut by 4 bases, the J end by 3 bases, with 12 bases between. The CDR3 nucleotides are TGCGCCAGCAGCCCGAGACTAGGGACAGATACGCAGTATTTT. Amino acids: CASSPRLGTDTQYF.

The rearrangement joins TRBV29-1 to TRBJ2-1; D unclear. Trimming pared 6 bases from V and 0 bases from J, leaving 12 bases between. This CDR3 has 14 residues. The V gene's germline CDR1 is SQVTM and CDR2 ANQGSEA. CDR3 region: CSVGKQSSYNEQFF. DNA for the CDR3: TGCAGCGTCGGCAAGCAGAGCTCCTACAATGAGCAGTTCTTC.

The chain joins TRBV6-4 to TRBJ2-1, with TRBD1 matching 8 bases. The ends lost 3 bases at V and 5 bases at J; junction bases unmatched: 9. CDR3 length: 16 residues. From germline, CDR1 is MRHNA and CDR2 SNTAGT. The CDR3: CASSEVPGQVNNEQFF. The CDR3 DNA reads TGTGCCAGCAGTGAAGTACCGGGACAGGTGAACAATGAGCAGTTCTTC.

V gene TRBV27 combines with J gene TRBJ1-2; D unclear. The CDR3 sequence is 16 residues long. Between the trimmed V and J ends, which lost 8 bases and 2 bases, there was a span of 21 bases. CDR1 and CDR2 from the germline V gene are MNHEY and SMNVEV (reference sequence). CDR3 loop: CASYKFGLGLNYGYTF. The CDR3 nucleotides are TGTGCCAGCTACAAATTCGGCCTGGGGTTAAACTATGGCTACACCTTC.

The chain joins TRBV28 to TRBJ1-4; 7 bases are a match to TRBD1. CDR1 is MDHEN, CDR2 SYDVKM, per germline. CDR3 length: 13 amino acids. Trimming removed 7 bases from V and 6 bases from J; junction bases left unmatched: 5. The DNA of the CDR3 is TGTGCCAGCACAGGGGGGAACGATGAAAAACTGTTTTTT. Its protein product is CASTGGNDEKLFF.

The CDR3 DNA reads TGTGCCAGCAACTTTATAGGTGGGCCCGGGGGCGGTGGCTACACCTTC. Protein product: CASNFIGGPGGGGYTF. The rearrangement links TRBV7-2 to TRBJ1-2; D perhaps matches TRBD1 (6 bases). The CDR3 has 16 residues. Germline loops: CDR1 SGHTA, CDR2 FQGNSA. Trimming took 7 bases from V and 7 from J, leaving 25 bases between them.

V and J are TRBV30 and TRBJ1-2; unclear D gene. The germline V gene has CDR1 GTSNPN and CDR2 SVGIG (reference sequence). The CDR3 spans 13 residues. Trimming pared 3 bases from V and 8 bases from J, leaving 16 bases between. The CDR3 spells CAWRENNIGGYTF. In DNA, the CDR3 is TGTGCCTGGAGGGAGAACAATATCGGCGGCTACACCTTC. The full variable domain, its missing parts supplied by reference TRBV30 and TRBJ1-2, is SQTIHQWPATLVQPVGSPLSLECTVEGTSNPNLYWYRQAAGRGLQLLFYSVGIGQISSEVPQNLSASRPQDRQFILSSKKLLLSDSGFYLCAWRENNIGGYTFGSGTRLTVV.

The CDR3 loop reads CASSFLPPGDSNQPQHF. As DNA, the CDR3 is TGTGCCAGCAGCTTCCTCCCCCCAGGGGATAGCAATCAGCCCCAGCATTTT. The chain links TRBV7-6 to TRBJ1-5, with a possible D match to TRBD1 (6 bases). The CDR3 covers 17 residues. Deletions cut 3 bases from V and 0 bases from J, with 15 bases between. Germline values: CDR1 SGHVS, CDR2 FNYEAQ.

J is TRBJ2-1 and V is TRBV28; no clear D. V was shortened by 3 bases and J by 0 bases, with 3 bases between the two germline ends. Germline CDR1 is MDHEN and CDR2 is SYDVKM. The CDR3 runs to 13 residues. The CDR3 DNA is TGTGCCAGCAGTTTTCTCTCCTACAATGAGCAGTTCTTC. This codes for CASSFLSYNEQFF.

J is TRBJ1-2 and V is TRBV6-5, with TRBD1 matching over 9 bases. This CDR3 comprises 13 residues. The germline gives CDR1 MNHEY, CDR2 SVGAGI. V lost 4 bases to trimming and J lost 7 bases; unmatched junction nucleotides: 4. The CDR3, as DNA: TGTGCCAGCAGTTCTCGGACAGGGGTTGGCTACACCTTC. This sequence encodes CASSSRTGVGYTF.

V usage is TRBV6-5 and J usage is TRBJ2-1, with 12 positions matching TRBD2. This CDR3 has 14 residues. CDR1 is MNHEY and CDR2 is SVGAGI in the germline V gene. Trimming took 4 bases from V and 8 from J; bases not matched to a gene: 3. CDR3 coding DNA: TGTGCCAGCAGTTTGACTAGCGGGAGTGATGAGCAGTTCTTC. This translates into CASSLTSGSDEQFF.

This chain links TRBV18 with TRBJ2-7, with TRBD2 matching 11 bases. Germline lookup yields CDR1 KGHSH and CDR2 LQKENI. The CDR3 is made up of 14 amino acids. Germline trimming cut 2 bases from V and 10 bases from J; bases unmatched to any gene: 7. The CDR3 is CASSPGLAGGPQYF. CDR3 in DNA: TGTGCCAGCTCACCAGGGCTAGCGGGGGGACCCCAGTACTTC. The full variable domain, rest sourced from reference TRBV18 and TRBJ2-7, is NAGVMQNPRHLVRRRGQEARLRCSPMKGHSHVYWYRQLPEEGLKFMVYLQKENIIDESGMPKERFSAEFPKEGPSILRIQQVVRGDSAAYFCASSPGLAGGPQYFGPGTRLTVT.

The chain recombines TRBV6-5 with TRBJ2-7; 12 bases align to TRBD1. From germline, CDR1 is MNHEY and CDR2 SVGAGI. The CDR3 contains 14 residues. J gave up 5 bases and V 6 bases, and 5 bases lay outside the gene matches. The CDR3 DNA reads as TGTGCCAGCAGAAGGGACAGGGGGCAAAACGAGCAGTACTTC. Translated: CASRRDRGQNEQYF.